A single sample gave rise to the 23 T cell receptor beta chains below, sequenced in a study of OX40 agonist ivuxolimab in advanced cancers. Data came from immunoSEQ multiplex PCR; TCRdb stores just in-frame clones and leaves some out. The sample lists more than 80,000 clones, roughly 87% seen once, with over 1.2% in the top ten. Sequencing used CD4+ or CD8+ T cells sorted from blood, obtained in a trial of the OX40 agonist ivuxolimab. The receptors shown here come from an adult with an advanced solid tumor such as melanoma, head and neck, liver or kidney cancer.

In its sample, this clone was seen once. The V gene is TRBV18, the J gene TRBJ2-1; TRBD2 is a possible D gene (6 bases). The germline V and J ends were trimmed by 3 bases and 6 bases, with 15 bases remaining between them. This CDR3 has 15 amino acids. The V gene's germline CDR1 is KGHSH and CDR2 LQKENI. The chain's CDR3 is CASSPGRGPANEQFF. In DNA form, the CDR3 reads TGTGCCAGCTCACCTGGGCGGGGTCCGGCCAATGAGCAGTTCTTC.

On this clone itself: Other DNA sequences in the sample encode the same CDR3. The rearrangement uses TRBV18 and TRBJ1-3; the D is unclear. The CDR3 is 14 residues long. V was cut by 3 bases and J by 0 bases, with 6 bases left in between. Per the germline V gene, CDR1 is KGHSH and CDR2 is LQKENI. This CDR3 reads CASSPTDSGNTIYF. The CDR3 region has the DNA TGTGCCAGCTCACCTACAGACTCTGGAAACACCATATATTTT. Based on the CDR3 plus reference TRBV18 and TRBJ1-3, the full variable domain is NAGVMQNPRHLVRRRGQEARLRCSPMKGHSHVYWYRQLPEEGLKFMVYLQKENIIDESGMPKERFSAEFPKEGPSILRIQQVVRGDSAAYFCASSPTDSGNTIYFGEGSWLTVV.

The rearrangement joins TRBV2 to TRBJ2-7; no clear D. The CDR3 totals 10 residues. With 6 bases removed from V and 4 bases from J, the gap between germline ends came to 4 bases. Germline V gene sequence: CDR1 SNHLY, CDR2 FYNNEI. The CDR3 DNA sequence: TGTGCCAGCAGAAGGTACGAGCAGTACTTC. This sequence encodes CASRRYEQYF. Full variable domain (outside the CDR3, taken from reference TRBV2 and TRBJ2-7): EPEVTQTPSHQVTQMGQEVILRCVPISNHLYFYWYRQILGQKVEFLVSFYNNEISEKSEIFDDQFSVERPDGSNFTLKIRSTKLEDSAMYFCASRRYEQYFGPGTRLTVT.

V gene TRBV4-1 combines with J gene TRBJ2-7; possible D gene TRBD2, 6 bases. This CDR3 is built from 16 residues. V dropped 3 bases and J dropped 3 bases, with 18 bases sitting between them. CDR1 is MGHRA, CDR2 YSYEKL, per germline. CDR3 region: CASSHPSSVGSYEQYF. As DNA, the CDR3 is TGCGCCAGCAGCCACCCCTCTAGCGTCGGAAGCTACGAGCAGTACTTC.

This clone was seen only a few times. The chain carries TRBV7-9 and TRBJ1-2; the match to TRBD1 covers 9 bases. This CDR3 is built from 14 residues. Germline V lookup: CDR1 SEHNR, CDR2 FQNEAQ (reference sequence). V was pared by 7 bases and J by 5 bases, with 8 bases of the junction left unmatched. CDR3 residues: CASTQGQGGYGYTF. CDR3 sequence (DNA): TGTGCCAGCACCCAGGGACAGGGAGGATATGGCTACACCTTC.

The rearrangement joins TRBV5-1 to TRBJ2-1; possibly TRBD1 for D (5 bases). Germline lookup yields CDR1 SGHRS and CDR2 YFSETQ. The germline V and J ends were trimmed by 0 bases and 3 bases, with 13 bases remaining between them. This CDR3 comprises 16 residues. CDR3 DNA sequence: TGCGCCAGCAGCTTGGCCAGACAGAGTTTCTACAATGAGCAGTTCTTC. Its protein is CASSLARQSFYNEQFF.

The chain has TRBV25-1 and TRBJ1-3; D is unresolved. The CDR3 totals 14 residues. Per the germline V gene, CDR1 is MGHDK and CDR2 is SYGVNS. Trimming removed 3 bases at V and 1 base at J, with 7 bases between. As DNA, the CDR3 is TGTGCCAGCAGTGAGTGGGTTTCTGGAAACACCATATATTTT. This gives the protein CASSEWVSGNTIYF.

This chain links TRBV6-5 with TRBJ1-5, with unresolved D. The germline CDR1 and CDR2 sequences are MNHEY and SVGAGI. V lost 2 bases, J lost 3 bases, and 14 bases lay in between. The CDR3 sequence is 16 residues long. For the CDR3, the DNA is TGTGCCAGCAGTTACGGCAGGAGGCAGGACAATCAGCCCCAGCATTTT. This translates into CASSYGRRQDNQPQHF.

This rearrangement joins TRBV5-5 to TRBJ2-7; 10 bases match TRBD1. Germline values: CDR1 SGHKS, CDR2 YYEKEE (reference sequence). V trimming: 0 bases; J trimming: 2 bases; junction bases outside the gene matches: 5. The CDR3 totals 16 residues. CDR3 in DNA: TGTGCCAGCAGCTTGGACCAGACAGGGGGCCCCTACGAGCAGTACTTC. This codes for CASSLDQTGGPYEQYF.

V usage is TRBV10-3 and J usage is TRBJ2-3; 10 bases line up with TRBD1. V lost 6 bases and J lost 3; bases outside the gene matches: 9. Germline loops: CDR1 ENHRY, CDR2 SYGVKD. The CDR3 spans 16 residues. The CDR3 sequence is CAISPPMGQGTDTQYF. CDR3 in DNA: TGTGCCATCAGCCCTCCTATGGGACAGGGGACAGATACGCAGTATTTT.

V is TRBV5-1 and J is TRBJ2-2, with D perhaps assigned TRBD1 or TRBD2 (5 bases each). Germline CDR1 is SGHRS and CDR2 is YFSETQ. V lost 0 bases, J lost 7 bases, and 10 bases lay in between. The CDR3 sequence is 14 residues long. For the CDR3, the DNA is TGCGCCAGCAGCTTGGCCACGGGGCACGGGGAGCTGTTTTTT. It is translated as CASSLATGHGELFF.

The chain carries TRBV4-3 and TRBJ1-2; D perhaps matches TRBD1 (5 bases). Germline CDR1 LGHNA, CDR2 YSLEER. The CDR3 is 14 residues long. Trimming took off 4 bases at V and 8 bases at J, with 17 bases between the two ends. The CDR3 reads CASSPADRSSGYTF. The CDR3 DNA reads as TGCGCCAGCAGCCCGGCTGACAGATCCTCCGGCTACACCTTC.

As DNA, the CDR3 is TGTGCCACCCAGGCGGGGGACCCTAATTCACCCCTCCACTTT. This translates into CATQAGDPNSPLHF. The chain carries TRBV9 and TRBJ1-6, with D possibly TRBD1 on 5 matching bases. The CDR3 loop spans 14 amino acids. Germline V gene lookup returns CDR1 SGDLS and CDR2 YYNGEE. Trimming removed 9 bases from V and 6 bases from J, with 16 bases in between.

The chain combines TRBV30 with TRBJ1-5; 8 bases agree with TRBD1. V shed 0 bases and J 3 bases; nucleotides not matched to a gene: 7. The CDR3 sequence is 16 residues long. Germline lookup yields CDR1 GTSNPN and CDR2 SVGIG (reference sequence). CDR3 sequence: CAWSVRQGNTNQPQHF. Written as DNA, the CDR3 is TGTGCCTGGAGTGTTAGACAGGGGAACACCAATCAGCCCCAGCATTTT.

CDR3 coding DNA: TGTGCCAGCAGCCCGCTCCGGGACCCCCGCGTTGGAGGGGAGCTGTTTTTT. As protein: CASSPLRDPRVGGELFF. The chain joins TRBV7-3 to TRBJ2-2, with D possibly being TRBD1 or TRBD2 (5 bases each). CDR3 size: 17 residues. Germline CDR1 is SGHTA and CDR2 is FQGTGA. The V and J ends lost 5 bases and 8 bases respectively, with 24 bases between them.

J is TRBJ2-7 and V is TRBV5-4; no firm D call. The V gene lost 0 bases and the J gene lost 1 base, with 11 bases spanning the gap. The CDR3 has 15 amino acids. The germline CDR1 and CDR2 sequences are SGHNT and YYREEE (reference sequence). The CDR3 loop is CASSLAAGLSYEQYF. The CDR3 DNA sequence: TGTGCCAGCAGCTTGGCCGCCGGCCTATCCTACGAGCAGTACTTC. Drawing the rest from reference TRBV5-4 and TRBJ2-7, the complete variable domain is ETGVTQSPTHLIKTRGQQVTLRCSSQSGHNTVSWYQQALGQGPQFIFQYYREEENGRGNFPPRFSGLQFPNYSSELNVNALELDDSALYLCASSLAAGLSYEQYFGPGTRLTVT.

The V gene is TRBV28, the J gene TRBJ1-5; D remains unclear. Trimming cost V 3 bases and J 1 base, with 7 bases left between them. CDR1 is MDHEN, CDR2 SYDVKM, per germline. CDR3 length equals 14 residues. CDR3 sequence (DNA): TGTGCCAGCAGTTTGGTACAGAGCAATCAGCCCCAGCATTTT. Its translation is CASSLVQSNQPQHF.

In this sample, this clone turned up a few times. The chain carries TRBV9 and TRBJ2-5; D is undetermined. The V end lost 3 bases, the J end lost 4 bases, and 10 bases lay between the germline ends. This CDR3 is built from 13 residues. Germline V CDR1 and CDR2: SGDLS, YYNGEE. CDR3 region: CASSETLRETQYF. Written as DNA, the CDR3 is TGTGCCAGCAGCGAAACACTGAGAGAGACCCAGTACTTC.

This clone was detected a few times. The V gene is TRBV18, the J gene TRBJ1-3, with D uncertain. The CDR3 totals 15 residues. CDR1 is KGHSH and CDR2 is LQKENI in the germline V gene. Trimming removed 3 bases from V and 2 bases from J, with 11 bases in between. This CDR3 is CASSPGGVTGNTIYF. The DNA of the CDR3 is TGTGCCAGCTCACCCGGTGGCGTCACTGGAAACACCATATATTTT.

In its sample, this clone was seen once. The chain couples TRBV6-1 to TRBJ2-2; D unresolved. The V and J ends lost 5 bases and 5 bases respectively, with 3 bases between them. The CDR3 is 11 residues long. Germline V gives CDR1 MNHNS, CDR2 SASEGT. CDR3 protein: CASSQTGELFF. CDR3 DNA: TGTGCCAGCAGTCAAACCGGGGAGCTGTTTTTT.

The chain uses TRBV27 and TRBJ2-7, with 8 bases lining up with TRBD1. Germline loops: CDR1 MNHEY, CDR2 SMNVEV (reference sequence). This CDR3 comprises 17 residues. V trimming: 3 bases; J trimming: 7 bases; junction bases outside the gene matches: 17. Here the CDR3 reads CASSLWSGQASRREQYF. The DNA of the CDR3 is TGTGCCAGCAGTTTGTGGTCGGGACAGGCATCGCGAAGGGAGCAGTACTTC.

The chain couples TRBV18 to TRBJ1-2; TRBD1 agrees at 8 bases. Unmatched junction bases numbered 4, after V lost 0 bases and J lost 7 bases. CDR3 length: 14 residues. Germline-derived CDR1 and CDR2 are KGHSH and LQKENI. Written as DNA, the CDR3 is TGTGCCAGCTCACCACCGGACAGGGTTAGTGGCTACACCTTC. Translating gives CASSPPDRVSGYTF.

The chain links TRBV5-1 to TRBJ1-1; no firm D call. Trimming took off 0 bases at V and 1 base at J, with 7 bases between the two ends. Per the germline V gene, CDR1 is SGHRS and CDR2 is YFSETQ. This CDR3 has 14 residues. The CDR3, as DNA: TGCGCCAGCAGCTTGGACAGCTCGAACACTGAAGCTTTCTTT. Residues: CASSLDSSNTEAFF.